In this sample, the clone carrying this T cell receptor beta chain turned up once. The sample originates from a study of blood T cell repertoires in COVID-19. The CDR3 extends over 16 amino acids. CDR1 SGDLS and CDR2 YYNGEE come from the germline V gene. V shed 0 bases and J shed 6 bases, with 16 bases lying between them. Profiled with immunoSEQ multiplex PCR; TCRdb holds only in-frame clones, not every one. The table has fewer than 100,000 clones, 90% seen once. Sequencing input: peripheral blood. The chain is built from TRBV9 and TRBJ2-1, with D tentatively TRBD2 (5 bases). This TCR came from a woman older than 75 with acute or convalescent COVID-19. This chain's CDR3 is CASSVAMSPTSNEQFF. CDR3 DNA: TGTGCCAGCAGCGTAGCTATGTCCCCCACTAGCAATGAGCAGTTCTTC.